The clone carrying this TCR beta chain was detected only a few times. Its antigen is as yet unknown. These data are taken from a study of human T cells and chemical hapten exposure. Overall study: Across its 20 to 25 weeks, the study gave patients weekly diphenylcyclopropenone doses to the scalp.

Notes on the study in general: TCRs exceeding a frequency of 1 in 1000 stayed unchanged under DPC sensitization. The donors suffered from alopecia, so their immune response may not match that of healthy people.

MiXCR, run by TCRdb on the RACE reads, gives a single entry per CDR3 protein. The table shows 55,000 to 75,000 distinct CDR3 sequences, with roughly 12% occurring only once. Specified time point: patch test 3, about 24 weeks after DPC sensitization. The treatment: therapeutic diphenylcyclopropenone sensitization with weekly scalp DPC. Alopecia patients between 18 and 70 years old and suitable for DPC were used as donors. The CDR3 has 14 amino acids. Germline CDR1 is SGHNT and CDR2 is YYREEE (reference sequence). The V end lost 4 bases, the J end lost 5 bases, and 13 bases lay between the germline ends.

The J gene is TRBJ1-5, the V gene TRBV5-4; a weak D match, TRBD1 (6 bases). The clonotype was recovered from a man aged 25 to 40 with alopecia areata. Some clones in this sample may be carry-over from other donors' samples. The sample in question was whole blood, obtained in connection with sensitization to the hapten diphenylcyclopropenone (DPC). This CDR3 is CASSLDRGDQPQHF. CDR3 coding DNA: TGTGCCAGCAGCCTGGACAGAGGGGATCAGCCCCAGCATTTT.